This entry describes one TCR beta chain. This CDR3 has 16 amino acids. V dropped 0 bases and J dropped 0 bases, with 9 bases sitting between them. CDR1 and CDR2 from the germline V gene are MNHEY and SVGAGI. PCR primers comprised 60 Vbeta and 13 Jbeta primers. Data came from immunoSEQ multiplex PCR; TCRdb stores just in-frame clones and leaves some out. The sample includes roughly 150,000 clones, over 70% seen only once; the top ten take more than 6%. This entry is derived from a study of cytomegalovirus exposure and HLA in healthy donors. The source is a woman aged 40 to 49 in good health and CMV-seropositive. The sequencing input was PBMCs. The chain joins TRBV6-5 to TRBJ1-5; no clear D gene. The DNA of the CDR3 is TGTGCCAGCAGTTACTCGATTTCAGTTAGCAATCAGCCCCAGCATTTT. It is translated as CASSYSISVSNQPQHF.